The rows below give T cell receptor beta chains drawn from one sample of a study of a mutant IDH1 vaccine in newly diagnosed glioma. These receptors' antigens are unknown. Here immunoSEQ multiplex PCR was the method, and the copy in TCRdb shows in-frame clones only, minus some. The sample carries around 80,000 clones, roughly 85% recorded once. Sequences were derived from PBMCs, sampled from a glioma patient whose treatment included an IDH1 peptide vaccine. The receptors shown here come from a woman between 45 and 65 years old with glioma. The CDR3 runs from the conserved cysteine through the conserved F or W. Each record gives: D gene, clone size, J gene, CDR3 length, V gene, CDR3 protein, CDR3 DNA. A D gene is named only where the DNA matches it firmly. A clone size is listed for some rows: how often the clone was seen (once, few, many), or a class if it is expanded.

NA | NA | TRBJ2-3 | 13 | TRBV30 | CAWSGISTDTQYF | TGTGCCTGGAGCGGGATTAGCACAGATACGCAGTATTTT
NA | NA | TRBJ2-7 | 16 | TRBV19 | CASSLSFGDNTYEQYF | TGTGCCAGTAGTCTCTCGTTCGGGGACAACACCTACGAGCAGTACTTC
TRBD2 | NA | TRBJ2-7 | 16 | TRBV4-1 | CASSQSGAGEKYEQYF | TGCGCCAGCAGCCAATCCGGGGCGGGAGAGAAGTACGAGCAGTACTTC
NA | NA | TRBJ1-2 | 13 | TRBV5-6 | CASSSLTDYGYTF | TGTGCCAGCAGCTCACTGACAGACTATGGCTACACCTTC
NA | NA | TRBJ2-6 | 19 | TRBV7-3 | CASSLWRGAGSSGANVLTF | TGTGCCAGCAGCTTATGGCGGGGCGCTGGAAGTTCTGGGGCCAACGTCCTGACTTTC
NA | once | TRBJ2-7 | 13 | TRBV7-6 | CASSRTSGYEQYF | TGTGCCAGCAGCCGCACCAGCGGCTACGAGCAGTACTTC
NA | NA | TRBJ1-1 | 14 | TRBV9 | CASSVGRGNTEAFF | TGTGCCAGCAGCGTAGGCAGGGGGAACACTGAAGCTTTCTTT
NA | NA | TRBJ1-1 | 13 | TRBV19 | CASSIQGPTEAFF | TGTGCCAGTAGTATACAGGGCCCCACTGAAGCTTTCTTT
TRBD1 | once | TRBJ2-2 | 15 | TRBV6-5 | CASTSGQGFSGELFF | TGTGCCAGCACTTCGGGACAGGGTTTTTCTGGGGAGCTGTTTTTT
TRBD1 | NA | TRBJ1-1 | 13 | TRBV27 | CASSQTGSVEAFF | TGTGCCAGCAGTCAGACAGGGAGTGTAGAGGCTTTCTTT
TRBD2 | once | TRBJ2-3 | 18 | TRBV5-1 | CASSLSSPASGLADTQYF | TGCGCCAGCAGCCTCTCGAGTCCGGCTAGCGGGTTGGCAGATACGCAGTATTTT
NA | NA | TRBJ1-5 | 16 | TRBV27 | CASSLYGEGYDQPQHF | TGTGCCAGCAGTTTATACGGGGAGGGATACGATCAGCCCCAGCATTTT
NA | NA | TRBJ1-4 | 13 | TRBV18 | CASSPLVNEKLFF | TGTGCCAGCTCACCACTAGTGAATGAAAAACTGTTTTTT
NA | NA | TRBJ2-1 | 15 | TRBV10-3 | CAISDGTRQANEQFF | TGTGCCATCAGTGACGGGACTCGTCAAGCCAATGAGCAGTTCTTC
NA | few | TRBJ1-1 | 11 | TRBV5-1 | CASKGTVEAFF | TGCGCCAGCAAGGGAACAGTTGAAGCTTTCTTT
TRBD1 | NA | TRBJ1-2 | 15 | TRBV28 | CASSTGQGRSGGYTF | TGTGCCAGCAGTACGGGACAGGGGAGATCGGGTGGCTACACCTTC
NA | NA | TRBJ2-3 | 11 | TRBV28 | CASSLRDTQYF | TGTGCCAGCAGTTTAAGGGATACGCAGTATTTT
NA | NA | TRBJ1-4 | 17 | TRBV7-9 | CASSPGGTSTTNEKLFF | TGTGCCAGCAGCCCAGGCGGGACCTCTACAACTAATGAAAAACTGTTTTTT
TRBD2 | NA | TRBJ2-2 | 16 | TRBV4-2 | CASSPTSGRNTGELFF | TGTGCCAGCAGCCCGACTAGCGGGAGGAACACCGGGGAGCTGTTTTTT
NA | NA | TRBJ2-5 | 13 | TRBV28 | CASSLPTPETQYF | TGTGCCAGCTCTCTCCCCACGCCAGAGACCCAGTACTTC
NA | NA | TRBJ2-2 | 13 | TRBV2 | CASSSTTGGELFF | TGTGCCAGCAGCTCTACCACCGGCGGGGAGCTGTTTTTT
NA | NA | TRBJ1-3 | 11 | TRBV20-1 | CSAGSGNTIYF | TGCAGTGCTGGAAGTGGAAACACCATATATTTT
NA | NA | TRBJ2-1 | 11 | TRBV9 | CASSVEDEQFF | TGTGCCAGCAGCGTGGAGGATGAGCAGTTCTTC
TRBD2 | NA | TRBJ2-3 | 16 | TRBV7-9 | CASSRNSGLSTDTQYF | TGTGCCAGCAGCCGGAATAGCGGGCTTAGCACAGATACGCAGTATTTT
NA | NA | TRBJ1-1 | 13 | TRBV6-5 | CASSYAGSSEAFF | TGTGCCAGCAGTTACGCAGGGTCAAGTGAAGCTTTCTTT
NA | NA | TRBJ2-3 | 16 | TRBV5-4 | CASSLEGLAGTDTQYF | TGTGCCAGCAGCTTGGAAGGGTTAGCTGGCACAGATACGCAGTATTTT
NA | NA | TRBJ2-6 | 16 | TRBV5-1 | CASSLGGFSGANVLTF | TGCGCCAGCAGCTTGGGAGGGTTCTCTGGGGCCAACGTCCTGACTTTC
NA | once | TRBJ2-5 | 13 | TRBV11-3 | CASSLQQQETQYF | TGTGCCAGCAGCTTGCAACAGCAAGAGACCCAGTACTTC
TRBD1 | NA | TRBJ2-3 | 16 | TRBV7-9 | CASSRLEGALVDTQYF | TGTGCCAGCAGCCGCCTAGAGGGGGCATTGGTAGATACGCAGTATTTT
NA | NA | TRBJ2-5 | 13 | TRBV7-9 | CASSFDLRGTQYF | TGTGCCAGCAGCTTCGACCTTCGGGGGACCCAGTACTTC
NA | once | TRBJ2-4 | 11 | TRBV5-6 | CASSLENIQYF | TGTGCCAGCAGCCTGGAGAACATTCAGTACTTC
NA | NA | TRBJ2-1 | 14 | TRBV18 | CASSPRLDYNEQFF | TGTGCCAGCTCGCCAAGACTCGATTACAATGAGCAGTTCTTC
NA | NA | TRBJ2-1 | 13 | TRBV18 | CASSPFRDNEQFF | TGTGCCAGCTCACCTTTCAGGGACAATGAGCAGTTCTTC
NA | few | TRBJ1-5 | 14 | TRBV2 | CASSGNLPNQPQHF | TGTGCCAGCAGTGGAAACTTACCCAATCAGCCCCAGCATTTT
TRBD2 | NA | TRBJ2-7 | 15 | TRBV2 | CASSDVREGSYEQYF | TGTGCCAGCAGTGATGTCAGGGAGGGGTCCTACGAGCAGTACTTC
TRBD1 | NA | TRBJ2-7 | 15 | TRBV6-5 | CASTNPGTGDHEQYF | TGTGCCAGCACCAATCCTGGGACAGGGGACCACGAGCAGTACTTC
TRBD2 | NA | TRBJ2-3 | 18 | TRBV4-1 | CASRTGTSGRAGTDTQYF | TGCGCCAGCCGAACCGGGACTAGCGGGAGGGCAGGGACAGATACGCAGTATTTT
NA | NA | TRBJ2-7 | 17 | TRBV5-6 | CASSRLGGGPSGYEQYF | TGTGCCAGCAGCCGACTAGGTGGGGGACCCTCAGGATACGAGCAGTACTTC
TRBD1 | NA | TRBJ2-7 | 15 | TRBV4-1 | CASSPGQGPSYEQYF | TGCGCCAGCAGCCCGGGACAGGGACCCTCCTACGAGCAGTACTTC
NA | NA | TRBJ1-4 | 13 | TRBV7-2 | CASSRGTAEKLFF | TGTGCCAGCAGCCGGGGGACTGCCGAAAAACTGTTTTTT
NA | NA | TRBJ1-2 | 14 | TRBV30 | CAWSLPRRAGGYTF | TGTGCCTGGAGTCTCCCCCGACGGGCGGGGGGCTACACCTTC
NA | NA | TRBJ2-7 | 13 | TRBV7-9 | CASSLDSPYEQYF | TGTGCCAGCAGCTTAGATTCCCCCTACGAGCAGTACTTC
TRBD1 | NA | TRBJ1-5 | 19 | TRBV5-1 | CASSIGPGQGILSNQPQHF | TGCGCCAGCAGCATCGGTCCGGGACAGGGGATACTTAGCAATCAGCCCCAGCATTTT
NA | NA | TRBJ1-3 | 15 | TRBV19 | CASSIRFSIGNTIYF | TGTGCCAGTAGTATAAGGTTTTCGATCGGAAACACCATATATTTT